The next 13 T cell receptor beta chains were all read from a single sample in a study of blood T cell repertoires in COVID-19. Clones were sequenced by immunoSEQ multiplex PCR, and TCRdb holds only the in-frame ones, with some missing. The table has about 73,000 clones, nearly 90% seen once; the top ten hold around 10%. The specimen was peripheral blood. The receptors shown here come from an elderly man with acute or convalescent COVID-19.

J is TRBJ2-1 and V is TRBV5-5, with 9 positions matching TRBD2. V shed 3 bases, J shed 0 bases, and the junction held 7 bases outside the gene matches. CDR1 is SGHKS and CDR2 is YYEKEE in the germline V gene (reference sequence). CDR3 length: 17 amino acids. CDR3 nucleotides: TGTGCCAGCAGCTCCATCCTAGCGGGGAACTCCTACAATGAGCAGTTCTTC. Protein: CASSSILAGNSYNEQFF.

The J gene is TRBJ1-2, the V gene TRBV7-9, with a tentative D call TRBD1 (6 bases). The germline gives CDR1 SEHNR, CDR2 FQNEAQ (reference sequence). V was cut by 8 bases and J by 1 base, with 11 bases left in between. CDR3 length: 13 residues. CDR3 protein: CASQGQSNYGYTF. The CDR3 DNA sequence: TGTGCCAGCCAAGGACAGAGTAACTATGGCTACACCTTC.

The rearrangement uses TRBV6-6 and TRBJ2-2; a possible D gene is TRBD1 (5 bases). Germline V gives CDR1 MNHNY, CDR2 SVGAGI (reference sequence). The CDR3 totals 14 residues. Trimming pared 3 bases from V and 3 bases from J, leaving 8 bases between. In DNA form, the CDR3 reads TGTGCCAGCAGTTATCTCAGGGACACCGGGGAGCTGTTTTTT. Amino acids: CASSYLRDTGELFF.

This clone was observed once. This chain links TRBV27 with TRBJ1-1; maybe TRBD1 (5 bases). In germline, CDR1 is MNHEY, CDR2 SMNVEV (reference sequence). The length of the CDR3 is 14 residues. The V and J ends lost 3 bases and 1 base respectively, with 9 bases between them. This chain's CDR3 is CASSFREANTEAFF. The DNA for the CDR3 is TGTGCCAGCAGTTTCAGGGAGGCGAACACTGAAGCTTTCTTT.

This chain joins TRBV15 and TRBJ2-7; tentative D call: TRBD1 (6 bases). Germline V gives CDR1 LNHNV, CDR2 YYDKDF (reference sequence). The CDR3 length is 14 residues. Deletions cut 6 bases from V and 2 bases from J, with 14 bases between. As DNA, the CDR3 is TGTGCCACCAGTCCCGGACAGCTAGCCTACGAGCAGTACTTC. This sequence encodes CATSPGQLAYEQYF.

The genes are TRBV3-1 (or the pseudogene TRBV3-2) and TRBJ2-7, with 8 bases matching TRBD2. This CDR3 region has 16 residues. The J segment lost 7 bases and the V segment lost 0 bases, leaving 11 bases of the junction unmatched. CDR1 and CDR2 from the germline V gene are LGHDT and YNNKEL (reference sequence). CDR3 DNA: TGTGCCAGCAGCCAAGATATTGGAGCGGGAGTGTTAGAGCAGTACTTC. Its protein product is CASSQDIGAGVLEQYF.

This sequence joins TRBV11-2 and TRBJ1-1; D not resolved. The germline V gene has CDR1 SGHAT and CDR2 FQNNGV. The V end lost 0 bases, the J end lost 11 bases, and 10 bases lay between the germline ends. CDR3 length: 12 amino acids. DNA for the CDR3: TGTGCCAGCAGCTTAGATGCTGGAGGCGCTTTCTTT. This translates into CASSLDAGGAFF.

V and J are TRBV10-3 and TRBJ2-2; TRBD2 agrees at 7 bases. V shed 5 bases, J shed 1 base, and the junction held 10 bases outside the gene matches. Germline V gene lookup returns CDR1 ENHRY and CDR2 SYGVKD. This CDR3 is built from 17 residues. CDR3 DNA sequence: TGTGCCATCAGTAGCCAGCGGGATTCCTTGAACACCGGGGAGCTGTTTTTT. Its protein product is CAISSQRDSLNTGELFF.

The J gene is TRBJ1-1, the V gene TRBV14; 7 bases map to TRBD1. The CDR3 extends over 14 amino acids. Per germline, CDR1 SGHDN and CDR2 FVKESK. V shed 2 bases, J shed 3 bases, and the junction held 3 bases outside the gene matches. In DNA form, the CDR3 reads TGTGCCAGCAGCCAAAGAGGGGGCGACACTGAAGCTTTCTTT. Translated: CASSQRGGDTEAFF.

The genes are TRBV18 and TRBJ1-1; 8 nucleotides line up with TRBD1. V shed 2 bases and J 8 bases; nucleotides not matched to a gene: 4. The germline gives CDR1 KGHSH, CDR2 LQKENI. There are 13 residues in the CDR3. The CDR3 DNA sequence: TGTGCCAGCTCACCAGGACAGGGATGGGAAGCTTTCTTT. Translated: CASSPGQGWEAFF.

This chain links TRBV19 with TRBJ1-5; no clear D. The CDR3 covers 16 residues. V gave up 5 bases and J gave up 2 bases, with 16 bases separating them. Germline V lookup: CDR1 LNHDA, CDR2 SQIVND (reference sequence). CDR3 in DNA: TGTGCCAGTAGTCCGGCCGTGGGCCATGGCAATCAGCCCCAGCATTTT. Its protein product is CASSPAVGHGNQPQHF.

This chain connects TRBV19 to TRBJ1-1; 9 nucleotides line up with TRBD1. The CDR3 covers 14 residues. Trimming removed 7 bases from V and 1 base from J; junction bases left unmatched: 4. Germline CDR1 LNHDA, CDR2 SQIVND (reference sequence). The CDR3 loop is CASIKGQGNTEAFF. Here the CDR3 DNA reads TGTGCCAGTATTAAGGGACAGGGGAACACTGAAGCTTTCTTT.

This sequence joins TRBV5-1 and TRBJ2-2; 11 bases align to TRBD1. Germline V gene sequence: CDR1 SGHRS, CDR2 YFSETQ. This CDR3 region has 16 residues. With V trimmed by 4 bases and J by 7 bases, 9 bases remained unmatched. The CDR3: CASSPRDRGRNGELFF. The CDR3 DNA is TGCGCCAGCAGCCCCCGGGACAGGGGGAGGAACGGGGAGCTGTTTTTT.